The clone carrying this T cell receptor beta chain was counted many times. Antigen specificity is unknown. These data are taken from a study of early T cells in non-severe SARS-CoV-2 infection. General study findings and limits: Clonotype matching in VDJdb favored anti-spike CD8 responses and did not capture private and CD4 specificities.

MiXCR, applied by TCRdb to the 5' RACE reads, yields one record per CDR3 protein. This sample has roughly 34,000 distinct CDR3 sequences, with over 5% found just once. Trimming took 5 bases from V and 7 from J; bases not matched to a gene: 13. The CDR3 length is 16 residues. Germline CDR1 is SGHAT and CDR2 is FQNNGV. This sequence joins TRBV11-2 and TRBJ2-7, with TRBD1 matching 11 bases. Material: whole blood. This receptor was obtained from an adult who was a healthcare worker with PCR-confirmed SARS-CoV-2 infection or an uninfected control (not recorded which). CDR3 residues: CASSRAGQGGLAEQYF. The CDR3 coding sequence is TGTGCCAGCAGCCGAGCGGGACAGGGGGGATTAGCGGAGCAGTACTTC. Combining the CDR3 with reference TRBV11-2 and TRBJ2-7 gives the whole variable domain EAGVAQSPRYKIIEKRQSVAFWCNPISGHATLYWYQQILGQGPKLLIQFQNNGVVDDSQLPKDRFSAERLKGVDSTLKIQPAKLEDSAVYLCASSRAGQGGLAEQYFGPGTRLTVT.